The 2 T cell receptor beta chains below were found in one sample sequenced in a study of blood T cell repertoires in COVID-19. Only in-frame clones appear in the TCRdb table, and some are missing; sequencing was by immunoSEQ multiplex PCR. This table holds about 270,000 clones, 70% to 90% found once. Sequenced sample: PBMCs or T cells enriched from blood (not recorded which). The receptors originated from a woman aged 25 to 39 who had recovered from COVID-19.

The chain recombines TRBV13 with TRBJ2-7, with D possibly being TRBD2 (7 bases). V gave up 5 bases and J gave up 6 bases, with 11 bases separating them. The germline gives CDR1 PRHDT, CDR2 FYEKMQ (reference sequence). The CDR3 spans 12 residues. The CDR3 protein is CASSKRGGEQYF. The CDR3 DNA sequence: TGTGCCAGCAGCAAAAGGGGGGGCGAGCAGTACTTC.

The chain has TRBV7-2 and TRBJ1-2; 10 bases match TRBD1. Trimming took 4 bases from V and 6 from J; bases not matched to a gene: 5. The CDR3 totals 14 residues. The germline CDR1 and CDR2 sequences are SGHTA and FQGNSA. The CDR3 sequence is CASSSGQGDDGYTF. The CDR3 bases are TGTGCCAGCAGCTCAGGACAGGGGGACGATGGCTACACCTTC.